The T cell receptor beta chain described here comes from a study of T cell responses to AZD1222 COVID-19 vaccine. The germline V gene encodes CDR1 SGHDT and CDR2 YYEEEE. The CDR3 has 15 amino acids. V was clipped by 5 bases and J by 5 bases, with 20 bases between them. TCRdb keeps only in-frame clones here, not all; method: immunoSEQ multiplex PCR. The data show 95,000 to 120,000 clones, approximately 89% seen once. The specimen was peripheral blood, collected on day 0 of MenACWY control vaccination. V gene TRBV5-6 combines with J gene TRBJ2-7; D may be TRBD1 or TRBD2 (5 bases each). This sequence was found in an adult in good health. The CDR3 loop is CASSSTGPRFDEQYF. The CDR3 DNA reads TGTGCCAGCAGTTCGACGGGGCCACGTTTTGACGAGCAGTACTTC.